The 25 T cell receptor beta chains presented below share a single source sample, sequenced in a study of CD8+CD57+ T cells in acquired aplastic anemia. It was genomic DNA that served as the template for profiling TCR beta VDJ and CDR3. TCRdb independently ran MiXCR on the reads; one entry per CDR3 protein. Of some 140,000 distinct CDR3 sequences in the sample, approximately 52% were seen once. Those patients picked for sequencing had displayed CD8+CD57+ cell expansion on flow cytometry. Sequenced input: sorted CD4+, CD8+, or CD8+CD57+ T cells (not recorded which) from PBMCs. These receptors were obtained from a human donor with aplastic anemia.

CDR3 sequence reads: CATSSTYEQYF. CDR3 DNA: TGTGCCACCAGCAGCACGTACGAGCAGTACTTC. The rearrangement links TRBV15 to TRBJ2-7; D call uncertain. V was pared by 3 bases and J by 4 bases, with 4 bases between. This CDR3 spans 11 amino acids. Germline CDR1 LNHNV, CDR2 YYDKDF (reference sequence).

J is TRBJ2-5 and V is TRBV2, with 8 bases matching TRBD2. The V gene end was trimmed by 4 bases and the J gene end by 5 bases; junction bases not matched to a gene: 3. Germline loops: CDR1 SNHLY, CDR2 FYNNEI. The CDR3 sequence is 13 residues long. The CDR3 loop reads CASSGSGGETQYF. The CDR3 DNA sequence: TGTGCCAGCAGTGGTTCGGGGGGGGAGACCCAGTACTTC.

Of note for this clonotype: A read error may account for a junction end that differs from germline. This sequence joins TRBV5-5 and TRBJ1-2; 9 bases match TRBD1. CDR1 and CDR2 (germline): SGHKS, YYEKEE (reference sequence). The CDR3 has 13 residues. Here the CDR3 reads CASSLGTGRLLVF. In DNA, the CDR3 is TGCGCCAGCAGCCTAGGGACAGGGAGGCTACTGGTCTTC.

There are many counts of this clonotype. This chain joins TRBV5-6 and TRBJ1-1; no definite D call. The CDR3 sequence is 13 residues long. The germline gives CDR1 SGHDT, CDR2 YYEEEE. The ends were cut back, 0 bases at V and 0 bases at J, with 3 bases in the middle. CDR3: CASSLAVNTEAFF. CDR3 sequence (DNA): TGTGCCAGCAGCTTGGCGGTGAACACTGAAGCTTTCTTT.

This clonotype was recorded once. The chain carries TRBV2 and TRBJ1-2; no definite D call. Germline V CDR1 and CDR2: SNHLY, FYNNEI. CDR3 length: 13 amino acids. Between the trimmed V and J ends, which lost 6 bases and 0 bases, there was a span of 8 bases. The CDR3 spells CASRAETNYGYTF. CDR3 nucleotide sequence: TGTGCCAGCAGGGCAGAAACTAACTATGGCTACACCTTC.

This clonotype has just a few counts. It may be a read error: a sequence one base away is much more abundant. CDR3 protein: CASTLLNTGELFF. The DNA of the CDR3 is TGTGCCAGCACGTTATTGAACACCGGGGAGCTGTTTTTT. The gene calls are TRBV9 and TRBJ2-2; D remains ambiguous. Germline assignment: CDR1 SGDLS and CDR2 YYNGEE. There are 13 residues in the CDR3. V was cut by 6 bases and J by 1 base, with 7 bases left in between.

In its sample, this clonotype was seen many times. The CDR3 bases are TGTGCCAGCAGCTTAAACCCGTTTGAGGGGGTAGATGGCTACACCTTC. Protein sequence: CASSLNPFEGVDGYTF. The V and J genes are TRBV7-3 and TRBJ1-2; possible D gene TRBD1, 6 bases. Germline CDR1 reads SGHTA; CDR2 reads FQGTGA. CDR3 length equals 16 residues. V lost 1 base to trimming and J lost 6 bases, with 18 bases between them.

This chain joins TRBV5-6 and TRBJ2-2; D is ambiguous. Per germline, CDR1 SGHDT and CDR2 YYEEEE. Trimming cost V 2 bases and J 6 bases, with 5 bases left between them. CDR3 length: 12 amino acids. The CDR3 loop reads CASSLHPGELFF. CDR3 sequence (DNA): TGTGCCAGCAGCTTACACCCCGGGGAGCTGTTTTTT.

The chain uses TRBV20-1 and TRBJ2-3; D is unclear. The CDR3 runs 12 residues. Looked up from germline, CDR1 is DFQATT and CDR2 is SNEGSKA (reference sequence). V was trimmed by 1 base and J by 5 bases, leaving 7 bases between them. DNA of the CDR3: TGCAGTGCTAGAGTAACGGGAGATACGCAGTATTTT. Residues: CSARVTGDTQYF.

This clonotype came up many times. V usage is TRBV20-1 and J usage is TRBJ1-5; 8 nucleotides match TRBD1. J was trimmed by 6 bases and V by 3 bases; bases with no gene match: 7. This CDR3 spans 14 amino acids. CDR1 and CDR2 from the germline V gene are DFQATT and SNEGSKA (reference sequence). CDR3 loop: CSASRGTGGQPQHF. The CDR3 DNA reads TGCAGTGCTAGCAGGGGGACAGGAGGTCAGCCCCAGCATTTT.

The chain carries TRBV15 and TRBJ1-4, with TRBD1 matching 11 bases. There are 16 residues in the CDR3. Germline assignment: CDR1 LNHNV and CDR2 YYDKDF (reference sequence). The V segment lost 0 bases and the J segment 7 bases; nucleotides outside the gene matches: 4. The CDR3 sequence: CATSRDFGTGGEKLFF. CDR3 DNA sequence: TGTGCCACCAGCAGAGATTTCGGGACAGGGGGTGAAAAACTGTTTTTT.

At least ten counts were recorded for this clonotype. The gene calls are TRBV19 and TRBJ2-7; D tentatively reads TRBD1 or TRBD2 (6 bases each). CDR3 length: 14 residues. From germline, CDR1 is LNHDA and CDR2 SQIVND (reference sequence). In nucleotides, the CDR3 is TGTGCAGCCTCGGTGGGGGGCAGCTCCTACGAGCAGTACTTC. Translating it yields CAASVGGSSYEQYF. Full variable domain (outside the CDR3, taken from reference TRBV19 and TRBJ2-7): DGGITQSPKYLFRKEGQNVTLSCEQNLNHDAMYWYRQDPGQGLRLIYYSQIVNDFQKGDIAEGYSVSREKKESFPLTVTSAQKNPTAFYLCAASVGGSSYEQYFGPGTRLTVT.

This clonotype was seen repeatedly, ten times or more. J is TRBJ2-3 and V is TRBV7-8; D is uncertain. Trimming shortened V by 2 bases and J by 0 bases, and 6 bases separated the two germline ends. The CDR3 runs 14 residues. The germline gives CDR1 SGHVS, CDR2 FQNEAQ. The CDR3 region is CASSLTTSTDTQYF. In DNA, the CDR3 is TGTGCCAGCAGCTTAACAACTAGCACAGATACGCAGTATTTT.

The chain carries TRBV6-1 and TRBJ2-2; TRBD2 matches 7 bases. Germline V lookup: CDR1 MNHNS, CDR2 SASEGT. This CDR3 comprises 15 residues. Trimming cost V 3 bases and J 7 bases; bases outside gene matches: 8. CDR3 bases: TGTGCCAGCAGTGATGGCGGGAGTGGAGACGGGGAGCTGTTTTTT. Its translation is CASSDGGSGDGELFF.

The chain employs TRBV10-3 and TRBJ1-5; the D gene is possibly TRBD1 (6 bases). The CDR3 is 16 residues long. The V and J ends lost 2 bases and 4 bases respectively, with 15 bases between them. From germline, CDR1 is ENHRY and CDR2 SYGVKD. CDR3 protein: CAISEIGQKPNQPQHF. CDR3 nucleotides: TGTGCCATCAGTGAGATTGGACAGAAGCCTAATCAGCCCCAGCATTTT.

Concerning this clonotype itself: This may be a read error, as it is one base from a much larger clone. The chain couples TRBV3-1 to TRBJ2-3; no definite D call. Germline loops: CDR1 LGHDT, CDR2 YNNKEL (reference sequence). V was pared by 1 base and J by 1 base, with 9 bases between. The CDR3 is 15 amino acids. In DNA, the CDR3 is TGTGCCAGCAGCCAAGGTCCGGGCCGCACAGATACGCAGTATTTT. It specifies CASSQGPGRTDTQYF.

This chain links TRBV2 with TRBJ2-7; D may be TRBD2 (6 bases). CDR1 is SNHLY and CDR2 is FYNNEI in the germline V gene. There are 15 residues in the CDR3. V lost 1 base and J 5 bases, leaving 15 bases between the germline ends. The CDR3 bases are TGTGCCAGCAGTGAAGAGGGGACTCCTCAGGACGAGCAGTACTTC. Residues: CASSEEGTPQDEQYF.

This clonotype was seen many times. The chain has TRBV6-5 and TRBJ1-2; unclear D gene. The CDR3 has 13 amino acids. Trimming stripped 2 bases from V and 6 bases from J, with 10 bases between. Germline CDR1 and CDR2: MNHEY and SVGAGI. DNA of the CDR3: TGTGCCAGCAGTTACGGATTTACAGATGGCTACACCTTC. This translates into CASSYGFTDGYTF.

Regarding this clonotype: A junction end diverges from the germline sequence, so it may reflect a read error. The chain is built from TRBV4-3 and TRBJ1-1; D remains unclear. CDR1 is LGHNA and CDR2 is YSLEER in the germline V gene. The CDR3 sequence is 15 residues long. CDR3 residues: CAGSRGEGYNTEAFF. The CDR3 DNA follows: TGCGCCGGCAGCCGCGGGGAGGGTTATAACACTGAAGCTTTCTTT.

In its sample, this clonotype was seen many times. The chain uses TRBV6-1 and TRBJ2-5; D uncertain. Germline V gene data show CDR1 as MNHNS and CDR2 as SASEGT. The length of the CDR3 is 13 residues. The ends were cut back, 2 bases at V and 2 bases at J, with 6 bases in the middle. CDR3 region: CASSEFRQETQYF. CDR3 DNA: TGTGCCAGCAGTGAATTCAGGCAAGAGACCCAGTACTTC.

Concerning this clonotype: Possible read error: a much larger clone is one base away. The rearrangement joins TRBV6-1 to TRBJ2-5, with D hard to call. Trimming shortened V by 11 bases and J by 4 bases, and 35 bases separated the two germline ends. Germline loops: CDR1 MNHNS, CDR2 SASEGT. The CDR3 length is 19 residues. The DNA of the CDR3 is TGTGCCGGCAACCCTTTGGATAAACTCCTGGGCTTCTGTACAGAGACCCAGTACTTC. Residues: CAGNPLDKLLGFCTETQYF.

The genes are TRBV3-1 and TRBJ2-3; D is perhaps TRBD1 (6 bases). Germline values: CDR1 LGHDT, CDR2 YNNKEL (reference sequence). The CDR3 has 18 amino acids. V lost 3 bases, J lost 2 bases, and 21 bases lay in between. CDR3 protein: CASSHRKSPGAPTDTQYF. The CDR3 DNA is TGTGCCAGCAGCCACCGAAAGAGTCCAGGGGCACCCACAGATACGCAGTATTTT.

This clonotype has more than one count but fewer than ten. The V and J genes are TRBV19 and TRBJ2-2; 8 bases align to TRBD1. This CDR3 region has 13 residues. The ends lost 6 bases at V and 6 bases at J; junction bases unmatched: 3. Germline V gene lookup returns CDR1 LNHDA and CDR2 SQIVND (reference sequence). This chain's CDR3 is CASSQTGAGELFF. The CDR3 DNA sequence: TGTGCCAGTAGCCAGACAGGGGCCGGGGAGCTGTTTTTT.

The CDR3 protein is CASSFPGYYGYTF. CDR3 DNA sequence: TGTGCCAGCAGTTTTCCAGGATACTATGGCTACACCTTC. The chain joins TRBV12-3 or TRBV12-4 to TRBJ1-2; the D is unclear. The CDR3 spans 13 residues. Trimming removed 3 bases at V and 3 bases at J, with 8 bases between.

The rearrangement links TRBV15 to TRBJ1-1, with 9 nucleotides matching TRBD1. The CDR3 extends over 16 amino acids. Germline CDR1 is LNHNV and CDR2 is YYDKDF (reference sequence). Unmatched junction bases numbered 9, after V lost 7 bases and J lost 0 bases. DNA of the CDR3: TGTGCCACCACCCTCCGGGACAGGGCCATGAACACTGAAGCTTTCTTT. It specifies CATTLRDRAMNTEAFF.